This T cell receptor beta chain was recorded in a study of radiotherapy plus CTLA-4 blockade in lung cancer. The CDR3 is 14 amino acids. V was trimmed by 6 bases and J by 8 bases, leaving 20 bases between them. Germline V gene sequence: CDR1 SGDLS, CDR2 YYNGEE. Measured with immunoSEQ multiplex PCR; TCRdb has only the in-frame clones, and not every one. This table holds 75,000 to 100,000 clones, just over 85% found once. V and J are TRBV9 and TRBJ1-2, with unresolved D. The sequencing here drew on peripheral blood, taken from a patient treated with radiotherapy plus ipilimumab. This receptor was obtained from a human donor with non-small cell lung cancer that progressed on radiotherapy plus ipilimumab. DNA of the CDR3: TGTGCCAGCACCCCTACCCCGCAGGCGAGCGGCTACACCTTC. Encoded protein: CASTPTPQASGYTF.